This T cell receptor beta chain was obtained from a study of blood T cell repertoires in COVID-19. Study-wide context: Collection of acute and convalescent COVID-19 samples took place in the United States, Italy and Spain. In each case, the material was cDNA or gDNA derived from T cells, B-cell-depleted T cells, or PBMCs.

Germline V gene data show CDR1 as MDHEN and CDR2 as SYDVKM. The CDR3 contains 15 residues. The trim removed 7 bases at V and 5 bases at J, leaving 12 bases unmatched. Per the authors' pipeline: Using reference gene primer amplification, nucleated cell counts were estimated. Measured with immunoSEQ multiplex PCR; TCRdb has only the in-frame clones, and not every one. V, J and clone size are those of that table, while D and trimming were read from the DNA. The profile shows about 170,000 clones, about 86% of them singletons. Sequenced: peripheral blood. V usage is TRBV28 and J usage is TRBJ2-7; 9 positions match TRBD1. This TCR derives from an elderly woman in a cohort sampled during active or convalescent COVID-19. The CDR3 DNA is TGTGCCAGCACCTCATCGGGACAGGGTTTAGACGAGCAGTACTTC. Translation: CASTSSGQGLDEQYF.